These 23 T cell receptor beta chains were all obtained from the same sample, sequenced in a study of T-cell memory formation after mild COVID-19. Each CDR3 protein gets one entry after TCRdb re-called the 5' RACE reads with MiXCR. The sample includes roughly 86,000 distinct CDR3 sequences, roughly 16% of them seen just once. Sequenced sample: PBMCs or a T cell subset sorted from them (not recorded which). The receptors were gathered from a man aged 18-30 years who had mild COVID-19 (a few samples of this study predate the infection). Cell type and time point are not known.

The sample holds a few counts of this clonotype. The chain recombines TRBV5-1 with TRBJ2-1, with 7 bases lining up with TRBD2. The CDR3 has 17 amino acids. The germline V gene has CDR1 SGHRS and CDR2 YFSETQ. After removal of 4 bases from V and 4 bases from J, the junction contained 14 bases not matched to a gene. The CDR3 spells CASSGVGSGQSYNEQFF. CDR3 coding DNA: TGCGCCAGCAGCGGCGTGGGTAGCGGGCAGTCTTACAATGAGCAGTTCTTC.

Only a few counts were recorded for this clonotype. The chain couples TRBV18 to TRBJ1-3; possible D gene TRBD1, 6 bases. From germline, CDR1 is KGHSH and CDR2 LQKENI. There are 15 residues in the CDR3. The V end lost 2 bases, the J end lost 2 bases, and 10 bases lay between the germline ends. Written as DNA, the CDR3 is TGTGCCAGCTCACCAGGGGCAGGGGCTGGAAACACCATATATTTT. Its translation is CASSPGAGAGNTIYF.

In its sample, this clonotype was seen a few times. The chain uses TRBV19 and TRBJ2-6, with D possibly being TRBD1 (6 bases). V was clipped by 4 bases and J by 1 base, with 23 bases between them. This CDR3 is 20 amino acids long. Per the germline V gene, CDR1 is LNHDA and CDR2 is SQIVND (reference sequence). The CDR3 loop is CASSTARTADLQSGANVLTF. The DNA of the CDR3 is TGTGCCAGTAGTACCGCCAGGACAGCGGATCTACAATCTGGGGCCAACGTCCTGACTTTC.

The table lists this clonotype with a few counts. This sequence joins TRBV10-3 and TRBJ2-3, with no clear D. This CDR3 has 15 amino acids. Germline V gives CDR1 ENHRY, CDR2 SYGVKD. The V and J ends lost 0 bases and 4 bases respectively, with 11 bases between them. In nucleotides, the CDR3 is TGTGCCATCAGTGAGTCCTTTACAAGTGCAGATACGCAGTATTTT. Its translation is CAISESFTSADTQYF.

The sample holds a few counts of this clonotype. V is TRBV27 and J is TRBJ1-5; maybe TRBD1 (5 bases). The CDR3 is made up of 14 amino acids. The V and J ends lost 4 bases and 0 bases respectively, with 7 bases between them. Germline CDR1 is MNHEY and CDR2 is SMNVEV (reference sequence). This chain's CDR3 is CASSSGNSNQPQHF. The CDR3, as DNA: TGTGCCAGCAGTTCAGGGAATAGCAATCAGCCCCAGCATTTT.

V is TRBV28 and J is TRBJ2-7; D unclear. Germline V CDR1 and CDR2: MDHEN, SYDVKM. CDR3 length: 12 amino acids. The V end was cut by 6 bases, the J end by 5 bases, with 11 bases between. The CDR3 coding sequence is TGTGCCAGCAGCCCTGGGGTCCACGAGCAGTACTTC. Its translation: CASSPGVHEQYF.

CDR3 coding DNA: TGTGCCGTCCGGGACTCCAGGGACAATGAGCAGTTCTTC. This translates into CAVRDSRDNEQFF. The chain uses TRBV7-9 and TRBJ2-1, with D perhaps TRBD2 (6 bases). The germline CDR1 and CDR2 sequences are SEHNR and FQNEAQ (reference sequence). V was clipped by 11 bases and J by 5 bases, with 16 bases between them. This CDR3 is built from 13 residues. The whole variable domain, filled in from reference TRBV7-9 and TRBJ2-1, reads DTGVSQNPRHKITKRGQNVTFRCDPISEHNRLYWYRQTLGQGPEFLTYFQNEAQLEKSRLLSDRFSAERPKGSFSTLEIQRTEQGDSAMYLCAVRDSRDNEQFFGPGTRLTVL.

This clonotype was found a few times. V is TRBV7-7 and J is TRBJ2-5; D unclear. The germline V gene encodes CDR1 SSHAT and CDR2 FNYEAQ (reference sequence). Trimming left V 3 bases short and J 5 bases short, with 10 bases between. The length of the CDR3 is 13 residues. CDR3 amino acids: CASSFDLGETQYF. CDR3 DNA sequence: TGTGCCAGCAGCTTTGATCTGGGGGAGACCCAGTACTTC.

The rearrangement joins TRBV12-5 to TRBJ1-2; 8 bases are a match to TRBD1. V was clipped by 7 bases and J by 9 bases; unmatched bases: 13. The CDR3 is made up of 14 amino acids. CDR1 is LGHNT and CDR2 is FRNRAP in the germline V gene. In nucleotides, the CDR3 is TGTGCTAGTGCCCCGGTAGGGACAGGTCAAAGCTACACCTTC. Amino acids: CASAPVGTGQSYTF. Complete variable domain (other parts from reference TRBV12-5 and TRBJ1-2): DARVTQTPRHKVTEMGQEVTMRCQPILGHNTVFWYRQTMMQGLELLAYFRNRAPLDDSGMPKDRFSAEMPDATLATLKIQPSEPRDSAVYFCASAPVGTGQSYTFGSGTRLTVV.

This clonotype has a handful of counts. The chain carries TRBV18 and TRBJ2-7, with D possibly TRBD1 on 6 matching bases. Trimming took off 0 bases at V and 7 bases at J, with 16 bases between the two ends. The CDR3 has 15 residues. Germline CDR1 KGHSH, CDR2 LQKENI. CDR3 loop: CASSPPWDTQEEQYF. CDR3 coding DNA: TGTGCCAGCTCACCACCGTGGGACACCCAGGAGGAGCAGTACTTC.

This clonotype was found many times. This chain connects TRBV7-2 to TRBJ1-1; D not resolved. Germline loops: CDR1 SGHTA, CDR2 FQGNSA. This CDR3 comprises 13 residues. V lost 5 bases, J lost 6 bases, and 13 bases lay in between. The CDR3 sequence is CASSVWTGAEAFF. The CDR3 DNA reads TGTGCCAGCAGCGTTTGGACTGGGGCTGAAGCTTTCTTT.

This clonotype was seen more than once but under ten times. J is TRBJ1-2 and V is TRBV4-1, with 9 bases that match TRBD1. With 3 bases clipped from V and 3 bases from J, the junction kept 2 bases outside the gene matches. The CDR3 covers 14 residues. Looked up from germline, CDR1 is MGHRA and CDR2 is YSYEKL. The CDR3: CASSQWTGDYGYTF. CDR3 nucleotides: TGCGCCAGCAGCCAGTGGACAGGGGACTATGGCTACACCTTC.

The CDR3 DNA is TGCAGCACCAGGACAGGGGAATACAATGAGCAGTTCTTC. It specifies CSTRTGEYNEQFF. The V gene is TRBV29-1, the J gene TRBJ2-1, with TRBD1 matching 9 bases. The ends lost 8 bases at V and 4 bases at J; junction bases unmatched: 6. Germline-derived CDR1 and CDR2 are SQVTM and ANQGSEA. The CDR3 covers 13 residues.

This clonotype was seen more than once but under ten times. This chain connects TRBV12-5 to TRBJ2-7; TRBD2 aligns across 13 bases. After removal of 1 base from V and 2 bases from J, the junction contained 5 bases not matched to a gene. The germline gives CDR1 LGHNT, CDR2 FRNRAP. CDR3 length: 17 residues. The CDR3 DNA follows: TGTGCTAGTGGTTTGGCCGAAACTAGCGGGGGGGCCTACGAGCAGTACTTC. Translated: CASGLAETSGGAYEQYF.

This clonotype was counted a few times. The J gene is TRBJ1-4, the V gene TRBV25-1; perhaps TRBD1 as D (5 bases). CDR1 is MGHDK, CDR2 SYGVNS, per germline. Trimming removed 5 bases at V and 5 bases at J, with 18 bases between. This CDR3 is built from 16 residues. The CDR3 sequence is CASSPRGGRDNEKLFF. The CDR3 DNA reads TGTGCCAGCAGTCCCCGGGGAGGCAGGGACAATGAAAAACTGTTTTTT.

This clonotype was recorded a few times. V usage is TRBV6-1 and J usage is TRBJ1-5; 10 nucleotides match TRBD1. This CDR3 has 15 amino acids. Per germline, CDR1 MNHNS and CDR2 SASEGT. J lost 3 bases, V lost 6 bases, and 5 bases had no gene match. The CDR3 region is CASRSDRGYNQPQHF. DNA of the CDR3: TGTGCCAGCAGATCGGACAGGGGGTACAATCAGCCCCAGCATTTT.

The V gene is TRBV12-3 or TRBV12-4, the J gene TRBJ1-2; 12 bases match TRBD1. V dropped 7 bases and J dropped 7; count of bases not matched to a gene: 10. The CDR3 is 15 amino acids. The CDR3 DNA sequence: TGTGCCAGCAATTCCGCCGGGACAGGGGGCCGTGGCTACACCTTC. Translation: CASNSAGTGGRGYTF.

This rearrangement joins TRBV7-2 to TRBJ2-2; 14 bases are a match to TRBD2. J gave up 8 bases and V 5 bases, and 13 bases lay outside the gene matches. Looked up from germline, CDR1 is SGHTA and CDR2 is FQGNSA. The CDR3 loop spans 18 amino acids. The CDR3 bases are TGTGCCAGCAGCCCCCGAAGGACTAGCGGGGGGCCAGGAGGGGAGCTGTTTTTT. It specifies CASSPRRTSGGPGGELFF. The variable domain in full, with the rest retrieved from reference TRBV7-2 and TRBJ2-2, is GAGVSQSPSNKVTEKGKDVELRCDPISGHTALYWYRQSLGQGLEFLIYFQGNSAPDKSGLPSDRFSAERTGGSVSTLTIQRTQQEDSAVYLCASSPRRTSGGPGGELFFGEGSRLTVL.

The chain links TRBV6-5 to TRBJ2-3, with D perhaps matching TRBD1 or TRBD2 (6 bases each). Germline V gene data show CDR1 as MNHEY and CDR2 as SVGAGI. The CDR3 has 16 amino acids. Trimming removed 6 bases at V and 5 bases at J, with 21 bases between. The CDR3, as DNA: TGTGCCAGCAGGCCCTTCCCGGGGGACACAGGAGATACGCAGTATTTT. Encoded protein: CASRPFPGDTGDTQYF.

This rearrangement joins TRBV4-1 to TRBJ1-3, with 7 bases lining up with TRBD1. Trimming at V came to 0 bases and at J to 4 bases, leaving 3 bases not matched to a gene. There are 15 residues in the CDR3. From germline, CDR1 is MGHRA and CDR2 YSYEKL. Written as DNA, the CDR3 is TGCGCCAGCAGCCAAGAGACAGGGCTCGGAAACACCATATATTTT. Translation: CASSQETGLGNTIYF.

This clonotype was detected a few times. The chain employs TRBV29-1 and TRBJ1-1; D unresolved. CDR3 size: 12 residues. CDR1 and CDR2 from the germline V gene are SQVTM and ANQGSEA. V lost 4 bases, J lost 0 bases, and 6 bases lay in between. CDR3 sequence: CSVVGVNTEAFF. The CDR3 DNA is TGCAGCGTTGTCGGGGTGAACACTGAAGCTTTCTTT.

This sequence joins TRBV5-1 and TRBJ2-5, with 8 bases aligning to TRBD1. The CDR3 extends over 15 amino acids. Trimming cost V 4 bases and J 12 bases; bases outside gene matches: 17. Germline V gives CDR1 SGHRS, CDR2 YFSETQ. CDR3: CASSVRRTGPRPEYF. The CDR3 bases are TGCGCCAGCAGCGTGCGCCGGACAGGGCCTAGGCCGGAGTACTTC.

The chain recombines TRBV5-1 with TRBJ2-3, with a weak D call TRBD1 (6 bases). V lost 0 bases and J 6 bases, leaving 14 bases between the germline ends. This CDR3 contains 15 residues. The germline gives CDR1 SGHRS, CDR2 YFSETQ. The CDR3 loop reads CASSLDRVERDTQYF. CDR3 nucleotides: TGCGCCAGCAGCTTGGACAGGGTCGAACGTGATACGCAGTATTTT.